This T cell receptor beta chain is from a study of cytomegalovirus exposure and HLA in healthy donors. Study-level results: Most TCRs appeared rarely, but some public TCRs recurred in many donors. Clonal expansion was found to be greater in HLA-associated TCR beta chains than in equally common others in a later analysis.

As concerns this clone: The antigen is not known.

13 Jbeta primers and 60 Vbeta primers were used for the PCR. TCRdb keeps only in-frame clones here, not all; method: immunoSEQ multiplex PCR. This sample has under 200,000 clones; approximately 77% occur once, and the top ten carry 7.4%. Germline V gives CDR1 MNHEY, CDR2 SMNVEV (reference sequence). J lost 7 bases, V lost 5 bases, and 13 bases had no gene match. The CDR3 has 15 amino acids. This chain uses TRBV27 with TRBJ1-1; 7 positions agree with TRBD1. Sequences were obtained from PBMCs. This TCR was sampled from a male donor in good health and CMV-seropositive. CDR3 in DNA: TGTGCCAGCAGTCTACAAGCCGGGACAGCATATGAAGCTTTCTTT. This sequence encodes CASSLQAGTAYEAFF.